Below are 26 T cell receptor beta chains sequenced from a single sample in a study of T cells in localized non-small cell lung cancer. TCRdb keeps only in-frame clones here, not all; method: immunoSEQ multiplex PCR. This sample has around 92,000 clones; approximately 91% occur once, and the top ten carry about 4%. Here the sequenced sample was PBMCs, taken before any cancer treatment. The receptors shown here come from a woman aged 35-75 years with stage II squamous cell lung carcinoma.

The genes are TRBV28 and TRBJ2-1; 14 nucleotides match TRBD2. The CDR3 covers 20 residues. The junction had 11 bases not matched to a gene; V was cut back by 4 bases and J by 0 bases. From germline, CDR1 is MDHEN and CDR2 SYDVKM. The CDR3 region has the DNA TGTGCCAGCAGTTCCTGGACTAGCGGGGGGCCCCGAAGCTCCTACAATGAGCAGTTCTTC. Translation: CASSSWTSGGPRSSYNEQFF.

The chain carries TRBV19 and TRBJ2-3; 13 bases fit TRBD2. V lost 6 bases and J lost 1; bases outside the gene matches: 4. CDR3 size: 16 residues. Germline V lookup: CDR1 LNHDA, CDR2 SQIVND (reference sequence). The CDR3, as DNA: TGTGCCAGTAGGAGAGGACTAGCGGGAGGCACAGATACGCAGTATTTT. Translating it yields CASRRGLAGGTDTQYF.

The chain recombines TRBV5-1 with TRBJ2-7, with TRBD2 matching over 13 bases. From germline, CDR1 is SGHRS and CDR2 YFSETQ. V lost 3 bases to trimming and J lost 6 bases; unmatched junction nucleotides: 6. There are 15 residues in the CDR3. The CDR3 loop reads CASSSGLAGVGEQYF. CDR3 in DNA: TGCGCCAGCAGCTCTGGACTAGCGGGAGTTGGCGAGCAGTACTTC.

The V call is TRBV7-9, the J call TRBJ2-1; D is undetermined. V lost 0 bases to trimming and J lost 8 bases, with 8 bases between them. Germline lookup yields CDR1 SEHNR and CDR2 FQNEAQ (reference sequence). This CDR3 comprises 13 residues. CDR3: CASSLALIDEQFF. CDR3 sequence (DNA): TGTGCCAGCAGCTTAGCACTGATTGATGAGCAGTTCTTC.

V is TRBV23-1 and J is TRBJ2-3, with 10 bases identical to TRBD2. TRBV23-1 is filed as an ORF, its function uncertain. The CDR3 totals 20 residues. The V and J ends lost 0 bases and 0 bases, in that order; junction bases with no gene match: 12. CDR3 amino acids: CASSQSHGASGSWSTDTQYF. The CDR3 DNA is TGCGCCAGCAGTCAATCCCACGGCGCTAGCGGGAGTTGGAGCACAGATACGCAGTATTTT.

The V gene is TRBV5-4, the J gene TRBJ2-1, with 9 bases that match TRBD2. The CDR3 runs 15 residues. The V gene end was trimmed by 0 bases and the J gene end by 4 bases; junction bases not matched to a gene: 2. The V gene's germline CDR1 is SGHNT and CDR2 YYREEE (reference sequence). CDR3 amino acids: CASSLGSGRYNEQFF. The CDR3 DNA is TGTGCCAGCAGCTTGGGTAGCGGGAGATACAATGAGCAGTTCTTC.

V is TRBV27 and J is TRBJ2-7, with a tentative D call TRBD2 (5 bases). CDR1 MNHEY and CDR2 SMNVEV come from the germline V gene (reference sequence). Trimming cost V 0 bases and J 2 bases, with 8 bases left between them. The CDR3 totals 14 residues. Written as DNA, the CDR3 is TGTGCCAGCAGTTTATCTCCCGGGGCCTACGAGCAGTACTTC. This gives the protein CASSLSPGAYEQYF.

This clone was counted a single time. The chain couples TRBV7-9 to TRBJ1-6; TRBD1 is a possible D gene (5 bases). Germline V CDR1 and CDR2: SEHNR, FQNEAQ (reference sequence). Trimming removed 1 base at V and 11 bases at J, with 18 bases between. CDR3 size: 16 residues. This CDR3 reads CASSLEGTAPEAPLHF. The CDR3 DNA reads TGTGCCAGCAGCTTAGAGGGGACGGCTCCTGAGGCACCCCTCCACTTT.

The rearrangement links TRBV19 to TRBJ1-6, with a weak D call TRBD1 (6 bases). The CDR3 loop spans 15 amino acids. V lost 2 bases and J lost 7, with 12 bases in between. Germline V gene sequence: CDR1 LNHDA, CDR2 SQIVND (reference sequence). The CDR3 bases are TGTGCCAGTAGTATACAGGGGAATGAGAATTCACCCCTCCACTTT. Translated, it gives CASSIQGNENSPLHF. The full variable domain, rest sourced from reference TRBV19 and TRBJ1-6, is DGGITQSPKYLFRKEGQNVTLSCEQNLNHDAMYWYRQDPGQGLRLIYYSQIVNDFQKGDIAEGYSVSREKKESFPLTVTSAQKNPTAFYLCASSIQGNENSPLHFGNGTRLTVT.

This clone was seen once. The CDR3 spells CASSLGHGGNQPQHF. The DNA for the CDR3 is TGTGCCAGCAGCTTGGGTCACGGTGGCAATCAGCCCCAGCATTTT. The V gene is TRBV7-2, the J gene TRBJ1-5; D not certain. From germline, CDR1 is SGHTA and CDR2 FQGNSA. The CDR3 runs 15 residues. V was clipped by 3 bases and J by 2 bases, with 11 bases between them.

The chain's CDR3 is CASSFWTGGRTEAFF. The CDR3 DNA reads as TGTGCCAGCAGCTTCTGGACAGGGGGCCGCACTGAAGCTTTCTTT. The chain employs TRBV5-5 and TRBJ1-1; 11 bases match TRBD1. This CDR3 is built from 15 residues. J gave up 4 bases and V 2 bases, and 4 bases lay outside the gene matches. Germline CDR1 and CDR2: SGHKS and YYEKEE (reference sequence).

This chain links TRBV5-1 with TRBJ1-1; perhaps TRBD1 as D (5 bases). Trimming took 4 bases from V and 3 from J, leaving 16 bases between them. CDR1 SGHRS and CDR2 YFSETQ come from the germline V gene. There are 15 residues in the CDR3. The CDR3 DNA follows: TGCGCCAGCAGCCTCGACTCCGGGACCCACACTGAAGCTTTCTTT. It codes for CASSLDSGTHTEAFF.

The genes are TRBV7-8 and TRBJ1-1; TRBD1 might be the D (5 bases). This CDR3 is built from 15 residues. CDR1 and CDR2 from the germline V gene are SGHVS and FQNEAQ. Trimming removed 6 bases at V and 4 bases at J, with 18 bases between. CDR3 in DNA: TGTGCCAGCAGACCTAGGGGATCTGTGGGCACTGAAGCTTTCTTT. It encodes CASRPRGSVGTEAFF.

The chain combines TRBV18 with TRBJ1-4; unclear D gene. The length of the CDR3 is 19 residues. Between the trimmed V and J ends, which lost 3 bases and 8 bases, there was a span of 28 bases. CDR1 and CDR2 (germline): KGHSH, LQKENI. CDR3 DNA sequence: TGTGCCAGCTCACCGCTAACAATGGAAGGCAAAGGACTAAGGGAAAAACTGTTTTTT. It codes for CASSPLTMEGKGLREKLFF.

The chain joins TRBV10-1 to TRBJ1-1, with 7 bases identical to TRBD1. After removal of 2 bases from V and 6 bases from J, the junction contained 12 bases not matched to a gene. The CDR3 has 16 residues. Germline V gene lookup returns CDR1 WNHNN and CDR2 SYGVQD (reference sequence). CDR3 amino acids: CASSEEVGTASPEAFF. Written as DNA, the CDR3 is TGCGCCAGCAGTGAGGAGGTTGGGACAGCCTCCCCTGAAGCTTTCTTT.

The rearrangement uses TRBV5-1 and TRBJ1-4; D possibly corresponds to TRBD1 (5 bases). The germline CDR1 and CDR2 sequences are SGHRS and YFSETQ. CDR3 size: 18 residues. V lost 3 bases and J 7 bases, leaving 25 bases between the germline ends. The CDR3, as DNA: TGCGCCAGCAGCTCAATGGGACCTGGCGTAAACTCGGGTGAAAAACTGTTTTTT. Translated, it gives CASSSMGPGVNSGEKLFF. The full variable domain, completed using reference TRBV5-1 and TRBJ1-4, is KAGVTQTPRYLIKTRGQQVTLSCSPISGHRSVSWYQQTPGQGLQFLFEYFSETQRNKGNFPGRFSGRQFSNSRSEMNVSTLELGDSALYLCASSSMGPGVNSGEKLFFGSGTQLSVL.

The rearrangement links TRBV6-1 to TRBJ1-2; a possible D gene is TRBD1 (6 bases). The germline CDR1 and CDR2 sequences are MNHNS and SASEGT. The CDR3 is 15 residues long. Trimming cost V 7 bases and J 4 bases, with 19 bases left between them. The CDR3 nucleotides are TGTGCCAGCATTCTAAGGACAGCGGATTTCTATGGCTACACCTTC. This translates into CASILRTADFYGYTF.

The chain carries TRBV2 and TRBJ1-4; D is unclear. This CDR3 region has 13 residues. In germline, CDR1 is SNHLY, CDR2 FYNNEI. V shed 8 bases and J shed 11 bases, with 18 bases lying between them. The chain's CDR3 is CASRRFKSSKLFF. Written as DNA, the CDR3 is TGTGCCAGCCGGAGATTCAAGTCGTCGAAACTGTTTTTT.

This clone was detected once. The chain has TRBV5-6 and TRBJ2-1, with 7 nucleotides matching TRBD1. There are 18 residues in the CDR3. From germline, CDR1 is SGHDT and CDR2 YYEEEE. V lost 3 bases and J lost 0; bases outside the gene matches: 12. CDR3 sequence reads: CASSSLRLQGVSYNEQFF. The CDR3 DNA reads TGTGCCAGCAGCTCATTGCGGCTCCAGGGGGTCTCCTACAATGAGCAGTTCTTC.

The gene calls are TRBV30 and TRBJ2-7; the D is unclear. V was clipped by 4 bases and J by 1 base, with 8 bases between them. Germline loops: CDR1 GTSNPN, CDR2 SVGIG (reference sequence). The CDR3 consists of 12 residues. The CDR3 sequence: CAWTSSSYEQYF. The CDR3 bases are TGTGCCTGGACGAGCAGTTCCTACGAGCAGTACTTC.

The chain couples TRBV10-3 to TRBJ2-7; D is unclear. The germline V gene has CDR1 ENHRY and CDR2 SYGVKD. The V gene lost 1 base and the J gene lost 1 base, with 11 bases spanning the gap. The CDR3 runs to 15 residues. The DNA of the CDR3 is TGTGCCATCAGTGAGTTATCCGGGCCGTCCTACGAGCAGTACTTC. This codes for CAISELSGPSYEQYF.

The rearrangement joins TRBV6-5 to TRBJ1-5; tentatively, D is TRBD1 (6 bases). CDR3 length: 13 amino acids. Germline V gene lookup returns CDR1 MNHEY and CDR2 SVGAGI. V lost 5 bases, J lost 4 bases, and 9 bases lay in between. CDR3 sequence reads: CASSSQGNQPQHF. DNA of the CDR3: TGTGCCAGCAGTAGTCAGGGGAATCAGCCCCAGCATTTT.

To note about this clone: In the same sample, other DNA sequences code for this CDR3. The CDR3 loop is CSVEIYTEAFF. DNA of the CDR3: TGCAGCGTTGAGATTTACACTGAAGCTTTCTTT. The rearrangement joins TRBV29-1 to TRBJ1-1; D gene unclear. The germline V gene has CDR1 SQVTM and CDR2 ANQGSEA. The V and J ends lost 3 bases and 3 bases respectively, with 5 bases between them. CDR3 length equals 11 residues.

The V gene is TRBV5-5, the J gene TRBJ1-1; D is undetermined. Germline V gene lookup returns CDR1 SGHKS and CDR2 YYEKEE (reference sequence). The CDR3 sequence is 13 residues long. V lost 5 bases and J 4 bases, leaving 12 bases between the germline ends. CDR3: CASSSGSLTEAFF. Written as DNA, the CDR3 is TGTGCCAGCAGTTCCGGGTCCCTCACTGAAGCTTTCTTT.

The CDR3 region has the DNA TGTGCCAGCCACACTCGAGGGAACACTGAAGCTTTCTTT. This encodes CASHTRGNTEAFF. The V and J genes are TRBV19 and TRBJ1-1; D is uncertain. Trimming removed 9 bases at V and 1 base at J, with 12 bases between. There are 13 residues in the CDR3. Germline CDR1 is LNHDA and CDR2 is SQIVND (reference sequence). The full variable domain, in which reference TRBV19 and TRBJ1-1 provide the parts outside the CDR3, is DGGITQSPKYLFRKEGQNVTLSCEQNLNHDAMYWYRQDPGQGLRLIYYSQIVNDFQKGDIAEGYSVSREKKESFPLTVTSAQKNPTAFYLCASHTRGNTEAFFGQGTRLTVV.

This clone was seen many times. The chain recombines TRBV29-1 with TRBJ1-1; 9 nucleotides line up with TRBD1. The CDR3 runs to 13 residues. CDR1 is SQVTM, CDR2 ANQGSEA, per germline. V gave up 5 bases and J gave up 1 base; unmatched junction bases: 2. The CDR3 is CSVTTGGNTEAFF. CDR3 sequence (DNA): TGCAGCGTTACGACAGGGGGGAACACTGAAGCTTTCTTT.